The 31 T cell receptor beta chains presented below share a single source sample, sequenced in a study of control samples from healthy donors and cancer patients (dated by TCRdb to the early 2020s). The library was produced with the immunoSEQ multiplex PCR assay. The table was pulled from immuneACCESS by TCRdb, which kept in-frame rearrangements only. Such tables lose some clones; where checked, under half of the loss comes from unresolved V genes, and the rest has no known cause. This sample holds under 55,000 clones; less than 95% were observed only once. More than 20% of the sample goes to the ten largest clones. What was sequenced was PBMCs. These receptors all come from a woman between 40 and 50 years old with head and neck cancer.

J is TRBJ2-7 and V is TRBV11-2; TRBD2 is a possible D gene (5 bases). The germline CDR1 and CDR2 sequences are SGHAT and FQNNGV. V shed 5 bases and J shed 1 base, with 15 bases lying between them. The length of the CDR3 is 15 residues. The CDR3 loop is CASSGYNTGSYEQYF. The CDR3 DNA is TGTGCCAGCAGCGGATATAACACGGGATCCTACGAGCAGTACTTC.

The chain joins TRBV5-4 to TRBJ1-1; D possibly corresponds to TRBD1 (5 bases). V lost 0 bases, J lost 0 bases, and 9 bases lay in between. CDR3 length: 15 amino acids. CDR1 SGHNT and CDR2 YYREEE come from the germline V gene (reference sequence). In DNA form, the CDR3 reads TGTGCCAGCAGCTTGGTTGGGGCCATGAACACTGAAGCTTTCTTT. It yields the protein CASSLVGAMNTEAFF.

The CDR3 coding sequence is TGTGCCAGCAGTTTGCGGGAGGCTGTGGGTACGCAGTATTTT. Protein sequence: CASSLREAVGTQYF. The chain employs TRBV28 and TRBJ2-3; 8 nucleotides match TRBD2. The V gene end was trimmed by 3 bases and the J gene end by 8 bases; junction bases not matched to a gene: 7. In germline, CDR1 is MDHEN, CDR2 SYDVKM. The CDR3 consists of 14 residues.

The chain carries TRBV2 and TRBJ2-1; D might be TRBD2 (5 bases). This CDR3 has 14 residues. V lost 7 bases and J 4 bases, leaving 14 bases between the germline ends. The germline V gene has CDR1 SNHLY and CDR2 FYNNEI. CDR3 sequence: CASTKRRTYNEQFF. CDR3 sequence (DNA): TGTGCCAGCACAAAGCGGAGAACTTACAATGAGCAGTTCTTC.

J is TRBJ2-3 and V is TRBV6-1; the D gene is possibly TRBD1 (5 bases). Germline loops: CDR1 MNHNS, CDR2 SASEGT. The CDR3 has 16 amino acids. The ends were cut back, 0 bases at V and 0 bases at J, with 10 bases in the middle. The chain's CDR3 is CASSEAATASTDTQYF. In DNA, the CDR3 is TGTGCCAGCAGTGAAGCTGCGACAGCTAGCACAGATACGCAGTATTTT.

The chain has TRBV18 and TRBJ2-1; maybe TRBD2 (5 bases). The V end lost 1 base, the J end lost 0 bases, and 16 bases lay between the germline ends. CDR1 and CDR2 from the germline V gene are KGHSH and LQKENI. The CDR3 totals 18 residues. CDR3 in amino acids: CASSPLRGSASSYNEQFF. The DNA for the CDR3 is TGTGCCAGCTCACCACTCCGGGGTAGCGCGAGCTCCTACAATGAGCAGTTCTTC.

The rearrangement uses TRBV14 and TRBJ2-7; no clear D. Germline-derived CDR1 and CDR2 are SGHDN and FVKESK. The V end lost 0 bases, the J end lost 3 bases, and 3 bases lay between the germline ends. The CDR3 contains 12 residues. CDR3 nucleotide sequence: TGTGCCAGCAGCCAAGAATACTACGAGCAGTACTTC. Residues: CASSQEYYEQYF.

The V and J genes are TRBV30 and TRBJ1-6; TRBD1 matches at 7 bases. V lost 0 bases, J lost 7 bases, and 12 bases stayed unmatched. From germline, CDR1 is GTSNPN and CDR2 SVGIG (reference sequence). This CDR3 comprises 17 residues. As DNA, the CDR3 is TGTGCCTGGAGTGTACGAGGGGGGAGACAGGGAAATTCACCCCTCCACTTT. Translation gives CAWSVRGGRQGNSPLHF.

The chain employs TRBV5-1 and TRBJ1-3, with a weak D call TRBD1 (5 bases). The length of the CDR3 is 14 residues. CDR1 SGHRS and CDR2 YFSETQ come from the germline V gene. The V end was cut by 8 bases, the J end by 1 base, with 13 bases between. CDR3: CASFDGGSGNTIYF. As DNA, the CDR3 is TGCGCCAGTTTCGACGGGGGGTCTGGAAACACCATATATTTT.

A word on this clone: A read error is likely here: a far larger clone is one base away. This sample includes further DNA sequences coding for the same CDR3. V is TRBV6-6 and J is TRBJ1-1, with D tentatively TRBD1 (5 bases). The germline CDR1 and CDR2 sequences are MNHNY and SVGAGI (reference sequence). The CDR3 is 14 amino acids. The CDR3 reads CASSYQGMRTEAFF. CDR3 coding DNA: TGTGCGAGCAGTTACCAGGGAATGAGGACTGAAGCTTTCTTT.

J is TRBJ1-1 and V is TRBV5-1, with D possibly TRBD1 on 5 matching bases. Germline loops: CDR1 SGHRS, CDR2 YFSETQ. The CDR3 has 16 residues. The germline V and J ends were trimmed by 4 bases and 3 bases, with 19 bases remaining between them. The CDR3 coding sequence is TGCGCCAGCAGCAATGGTCAGGGAATTGGGGACACTGAAGCTTTCTTT. Its translation is CASSNGQGIGDTEAFF.

The rearrangement uses TRBV19 and TRBJ2-3, with D unresolved. CDR3 length: 16 residues. Germline V gives CDR1 LNHDA, CDR2 SQIVND (reference sequence). V was shortened by 0 bases and J by 4 bases, with 14 bases between the two germline ends. The CDR3 nucleotides are TGTGCCAGTAGTATAGATGGATCTATGGGCCCAGATACGCAGTATTTT. Protein product: CASSIDGSMGPDTQYF.

The chain has TRBV10-3 and TRBJ2-5, with 9 nucleotides matching TRBD2. The CDR3 loop spans 13 amino acids. Germline trimming cut 5 bases from V and 3 bases from J; bases unmatched to any gene: 1. The V gene's germline CDR1 is ENHRY and CDR2 SYGVKD. CDR3 bases: TGTGCCATCAGTCCTAGCGGGGAAGAGACCCAGTACTTC. It encodes CAISPSGEETQYF.

The V call is TRBV29-1, the J call TRBJ2-3; perhaps TRBD2 as D (5 bases). Trimming removed 8 bases from V and 1 base from J, with 16 bases in between. Germline CDR1 SQVTM, CDR2 ANQGSEA. This CDR3 comprises 14 residues. The CDR3 sequence: CSSLSVIGTDTQYF. In nucleotides, the CDR3 is TGCAGCTCACTTAGCGTAATCGGCACAGATACGCAGTATTTT.

This clone was detected once. V and J are TRBV7-2 and TRBJ2-3; 9 bases align to TRBD1. Germline V CDR1 and CDR2: SGHTA, FQGNSA. With V trimmed by 4 bases and J by 1 base, 6 bases remained unmatched. This CDR3 contains 16 residues. This CDR3 reads CASSSGGQGGTDTQYF. In nucleotides, the CDR3 is TGTGCCAGCAGCTCGGGGGGACAGGGTGGCACAGATACGCAGTATTTT.

The sample holds one count of this clone. The chain carries TRBV3-1 (or the pseudogene TRBV3-2) and TRBJ2-5; TRBD2 matches 9 bases. Germline V CDR1 and CDR2: LGHDT, YNNKEL (reference sequence). J was trimmed by 0 bases and V by 1 base; bases with no gene match: 0. This CDR3 has 15 residues. The CDR3 reads CASSQASGDQETQYF. The CDR3 DNA sequence: TGTGCCAGCAGCCAAGCTAGCGGGGACCAAGAGACCCAGTACTTC.

The chain joins TRBV5-4 to TRBJ2-7; a possible D gene is TRBD1 (6 bases). Per germline, CDR1 SGHNT and CDR2 YYREEE (reference sequence). The CDR3 is 13 residues long. With 4 bases removed from V and 6 bases from J, the gap between germline ends came to 14 bases. CDR3 nucleotides: TGTGCCAGCAGCCTGCGGACAGTCGGCGAGCAGTACTTC. This codes for CASSLRTVGEQYF.

The CDR3 here is CASSGSRSNRGLDEKLFF. The CDR3 DNA follows: TGTGCCAGCAGTGGAAGTCGGTCAAACAGGGGCTTAGATGAAAAACTGTTTTTT. V gene TRBV6-1 combines with J gene TRBJ1-4; 7 positions match TRBD1. Looked up from germline, CDR1 is MNHNS and CDR2 is SASEGT. The CDR3 is made up of 18 amino acids. Trimming at V came to 4 bases and at J to 6 bases, leaving 17 bases not matched to a gene.

This rearrangement joins TRBV30 to TRBJ1-2; no clear D. There are 16 residues in the CDR3. Germline CDR1 and CDR2: GTSNPN and SVGIG (reference sequence). Trimming removed 4 bases from V and 0 bases from J, with 18 bases in between. In DNA, the CDR3 is TGTGCCTGGATGAATGTCAGGTTCCCCACTAACTATGGCTACACCTTC. It encodes CAWMNVRFPTNYGYTF. Supplemented by reference TRBV30 and TRBJ1-2, the full variable domain reads SQTIHQWPATLVQPVGSPLSLECTVEGTSNPNLYWYRQAAGRGLQLLFYSVGIGQISSEVPQNLSASRPQDRQFILSSKKLLLSDSGFYLCAWMNVRFPTNYGYTFGSGTRLTVV.

V gene TRBV5-1 combines with J gene TRBJ2-7, with D perhaps given as TRBD1 or TRBD2 (6 bases each). The CDR3 totals 17 residues. Germline values: CDR1 SGHRS, CDR2 YFSETQ. The V end was cut by 0 bases, the J end by 2 bases, with 18 bases between. The CDR3 protein is CASSLGRGSGATYEQYF. In DNA, the CDR3 is TGCGCCAGCAGCTTGGGGAGGGGGAGCGGAGCAACCTACGAGCAGTACTTC.

The chain links TRBV7-2 to TRBJ2-1; D is undetermined. Germline lookup yields CDR1 SGHTA and CDR2 FQGNSA. V lost 1 base and J lost 6, with 13 bases in between. The CDR3 length is 15 residues. CDR3 nucleotide sequence: TGTGCCAGCAGCTTAGTGGTGACGCGGACCAATGAGCAGTTCTTC. As protein: CASSLVVTRTNEQFF.

The V and J genes are TRBV4-1 and TRBJ2-7, with 7 bases identical to TRBD1. There are 15 residues in the CDR3. The J segment lost 2 bases and the V segment lost 0 bases, leaving 4 bases of the junction unmatched. The germline gives CDR1 MGHRA, CDR2 YSYEKL. CDR3 in amino acids: CASSQERQGPYEQYF. The DNA for the CDR3 is TGCGCCAGCAGCCAAGAAAGACAGGGCCCCTACGAGCAGTACTTC.

The rearrangement uses TRBV2 and TRBJ2-3; 8 bases match TRBD1. Germline V gene lookup returns CDR1 SNHLY and CDR2 FYNNEI. The CDR3 runs to 14 residues. V trimming: 7 bases; J trimming: 4 bases; junction bases outside the gene matches: 7. CDR3 sequence: CASTTGGRADTQYF. The CDR3 DNA is TGTGCCAGCACCACAGGGGGTCGGGCAGATACGCAGTATTTT. Filled out from reference TRBV2 and TRBJ2-3, the complete variable domain reads EPEVTQTPSHQVTQMGQEVILRCVPISNHLYFYWYRQILGQKVEFLVSFYNNEISEKSEIFDDQFSVERPDGSNFTLKIRSTKLEDSAMYFCASTTGGRADTQYFGPGTRLTVL.

The V gene is TRBV18, the J gene TRBJ2-3; D not resolved. This CDR3 spans 18 amino acids. The ends were cut back, 0 bases at V and 1 base at J, with 17 bases in the middle. CDR1 and CDR2 (germline): KGHSH, LQKENI. In nucleotides, the CDR3 is TGTGCCAGCTCACCACCGTCCACAACCTCCTGGGGCACAGATACGCAGTATTTT. Its protein product is CASSPPSTTSWGTDTQYF.

The chain carries TRBV7-2 and TRBJ1-2, with no clear D. The CDR3 covers 12 residues. V was clipped by 1 base and J by 7 bases, with 7 bases between them. From germline, CDR1 is SGHTA and CDR2 FQGNSA. DNA for the CDR3: TGTGCCAGCAGCTTAGAAACGGTTGGCTACACCTTC. It encodes CASSLETVGYTF. Drawing the rest from reference TRBV7-2 and TRBJ1-2, the complete variable domain is GAGVSQSPSNKVTEKGKDVELRCDPISGHTALYWYRQSLGQGLEFLIYFQGNSAPDKSGLPSDRFSAERTGGSVSTLTIQRTQQEDSAVYLCASSLETVGYTFGSGTRLTVV.

CDR3 DNA: TGTGCCAGCTCACTATCCAGGGAGATCGGGGAGCTGTTTTTT. It is translated as CASSLSREIGELFF. This chain links TRBV18 with TRBJ2-2; D may match TRBD1 or TRBD2 (5 bases each). V lost 4 bases to trimming and J lost 7 bases, with 13 bases between them. Germline V gene data show CDR1 as KGHSH and CDR2 as LQKENI. This CDR3 contains 14 residues.

The chain is built from TRBV15 and TRBJ2-2, with D possibly called TRBD1 or TRBD2 (5 bases each). Germline V gene data show CDR1 as LNHNV and CDR2 as YYDKDF (reference sequence). CDR3 size: 16 residues. Trimming took off 1 base at V and 5 bases at J, with 14 bases between the two ends. The chain's CDR3 is CATSRGQGTGTGELFF. The CDR3 DNA follows: TGTGCCACCAGCAGAGGGCAGGGTACGGGAACCGGGGAGCTGTTTTTT.

This chain links TRBV7-9 with TRBJ1-1; 7 bases match TRBD1. Looked up from germline, CDR1 is SEHNR and CDR2 is FQNEAQ (reference sequence). Trimming at V came to 0 bases and at J to 8 bases, leaving 6 bases not matched to a gene. The CDR3 is 14 residues long. CDR3 in DNA: TGTGCCAGCAGCTTAGCCATTCCGGGACAGGAAGCTTTCTTT. Translating it yields CASSLAIPGQEAFF.

The gene calls are TRBV27 and TRBJ2-2, with D tentatively TRBD2 (6 bases). The CDR3 is made up of 14 amino acids. Per the germline V gene, CDR1 is MNHEY and CDR2 is SMNVEV (reference sequence). V dropped 5 bases and J dropped 6 bases, with 13 bases sitting between them. CDR3 sequence reads: CASSLTRGPGELFF. The CDR3 DNA reads TGTGCCAGCAGTCTTACGCGGGGACCCGGGGAGCTGTTTTTT.

This chain connects TRBV7-9 to TRBJ1-5, with D unclear. Trimming stripped 1 base from V and 4 bases from J, with 8 bases between. Germline-derived CDR1 and CDR2 are SEHNR and FQNEAQ (reference sequence). This CDR3 is 14 amino acids long. The CDR3, as DNA: TGTGCCAGCAGCTTAGTAGGGTCTAATCAGCCCCAGCATTTT. It encodes CASSLVGSNQPQHF.

This rearrangement joins TRBV28 to TRBJ1-5; D is perhaps TRBD1 (5 bases). Germline V gene lookup returns CDR1 MDHEN and CDR2 SYDVKM. V was trimmed by 6 bases and J by 4 bases, leaving 10 bases between them. CDR3 length: 13 residues. CDR3 in DNA: TGTGCCAGCAGCGACAGTATTAATCAGCCCCAGCATTTT. It specifies CASSDSINQPQHF.